Following are 5 T cell receptor beta chains from one sample sequenced in a study of control samples from healthy donors and cancer patients. This table comes from immunoSEQ multiplex PCR, and its TCRdb copy is limited to in-frame clones, with some not included. This sample has 63,000 or so clones, with roughly nine tenths found just once. Material: PBMCs. The receptors were sampled from a man aged 55 to 70 with colorectal cancer.

This sequence joins TRBV5-1 and TRBJ2-1; D may match TRBD1 or TRBD2 (5 bases each). Looked up from germline, CDR1 is SGHRS and CDR2 is YFSETQ. The CDR3 totals 13 residues. Trimming removed 5 bases from V and 3 bases from J, with 9 bases in between. The CDR3 protein is CASRGESYNEQFF. The CDR3 DNA reads as TGCGCCAGCAGAGGGGAGAGCTACAATGAGCAGTTCTTC.

This chain joins TRBV24-1 and TRBJ1-2; tentative D call: TRBD1 (6 bases). Looked up from germline, CDR1 is KGHDR and CDR2 is SFDVKD. Trimming removed 5 bases at V and 11 bases at J, with 29 bases between. The CDR3 sequence is 17 residues long. The CDR3 coding sequence is TGTGCCACCAGTGGGTCGTACCATGCCCGGGACACTCTGTGGTACACCTTC. Its protein is CATSGSYHARDTLWYTF.

Comments on this clone: Other DNA sequences from this sample encode an identical CDR3 as well. V is TRBV9 and J is TRBJ1-4; weak D call: TRBD1 (5 bases). The CDR3 runs to 15 residues. Trimming removed 3 bases from V and 0 bases from J, with 9 bases in between. CDR1 is SGDLS and CDR2 is YYNGEE in the germline V gene. The CDR3 reads CASSAQGATNEKLFF. The CDR3 DNA follows: TGTGCCAGCAGCGCTCAGGGAGCAACTAATGAAAAACTGTTTTTT.

The chain has TRBV5-1 and TRBJ2-6, with a weak D call TRBD2 (6 bases). CDR3 size: 15 residues. The germline V gene has CDR1 SGHRS and CDR2 YFSETQ. V was trimmed by 0 bases and J by 2 bases, leaving 6 bases between them. CDR3 sequence: CASSLGGAGANVLTF. CDR3 DNA sequence: TGCGCCAGCAGCTTGGGCGGGGCTGGGGCCAACGTCCTGACTTTC.

The genes are TRBV9 and TRBJ2-2; the match to TRBD1 covers 7 bases. Germline lookup yields CDR1 SGDLS and CDR2 YYNGEE. This CDR3 region has 16 residues. V lost 4 bases, J lost 2 bases, and 8 bases stayed unmatched. The CDR3 sequence: CASSLSGGVNTGELFF. CDR3 nucleotides: TGTGCCAGCAGCCTCTCAGGGGGAGTAAACACCGGGGAGCTGTTTTTT.